The clone carrying this T cell receptor beta chain was detected once. The target antigen is unknown. V lost 8 bases, J lost 8 bases, and 24 bases lay in between. The CDR3 is made up of 15 amino acids. Looked up from germline, CDR1 is MDHEN and CDR2 is SYDVKM. Replicate PCRs from sorted subsets contained roughly 200 ng DNA, which is some 32,000 T cell genomes. Authors' processing steps: Without quality scores, immunoSEQ junctional reads could not be filtered like full-length reads. Here immunoSEQ multiplex PCR was the method, and the copy in TCRdb shows in-frame clones only, minus some. V and J calls and clone size are those listed in that table; D and trimming were worked out from the DNA. The data contain almost 750,000 clones, 55% to 75% of them seen just once; the ten biggest clones take up less than 2%. Donors included only healthy HIV-negative adults lacking recent acute infections or vaccinations.

This entry comes from a study of shared clonotypes between healthy human individuals. Study outcomes and limitations: Roughly 5% of naive CD4 clonotypes were shared across a handful of donors.

The clonotype comes from a woman younger than 45 in good health. The chain joins TRBV28 to TRBJ1-2; TRBD1 might be the D (6 bases). Sequencing was carried out using memory CD4+ T cells sorted from blood. Stated subset: CD45RA-negative fraction. The DNA for the CDR3 is TGTGCCAGCTTCGGCACAGGGAAGTTTTTCGGCGGCTACACCTTC. Protein: CASFGTGKFFGGYTF.